The 24 T cell receptor beta chains given below trace back to one sample, sequenced in a study of shared clonotypes between healthy human individuals. Repertoires were generated with immunoSEQ multiplex PCR, while TCRdb's copy carries only in-frame clones and drops some. The repertoire includes roughly 500,000 clones, less than 80% of them detected once, and 10% to 15% sits in the top ten. What was sequenced was PBMCs. These receptors all come from a woman in her thirties or forties in good health. Some clones in this sample may be carry-over from other donors' samples.

The chain couples TRBV5-4 to TRBJ2-1; TRBD1 might be the D (5 bases). This CDR3 is built from 14 residues. Germline V gives CDR1 SGHNT, CDR2 YYREEE (reference sequence). The V gene lost 2 bases and the J gene lost 4 bases, with 10 bases spanning the gap. The CDR3 here is CASSFKPGYNEQFF. CDR3 coding DNA: TGTGCCAGCAGCTTTAAGCCAGGGTACAATGAGCAGTTCTTC.

A remark on this clone: Other nucleotide sequences from this sample produce the same CDR3. The chain uses TRBV18 and TRBJ1-1, with D uncertain. V gave up 3 bases and J gave up 2 bases, with 10 bases separating them. The CDR3 runs 14 residues. Germline CDR1 reads KGHSH; CDR2 reads LQKENI. CDR3: CASSPGRGNTEAFF. The CDR3 DNA reads as TGTGCCAGCTCACCTGGGCGGGGTAACACTGAAGCTTTCTTT.

CDR3 sequence (DNA): TGTGCCAGCAGTTTATATTCCTACGAGCAGTACTTC. Translated: CASSLYSYEQYF. The chain has TRBV28 and TRBJ2-7; D unresolved. In germline, CDR1 is MDHEN, CDR2 SYDVKM. CDR3 size: 12 residues. Trimming cost V 1 base and J 1 base, with 2 bases left between them.

This chain links TRBV10-2 with TRBJ2-3, with D maybe TRBD1 (6 bases). The CDR3 runs to 15 residues. In germline, CDR1 is WSHSY, CDR2 SAAADI. V lost 5 bases to trimming and J lost 0 bases, with 12 bases between them. Here the CDR3 DNA reads TGCGCCAGCAGTCAGGGGCAGCGGAGCACAGATACGCAGTATTTT. Translating it yields CASSQGQRSTDTQYF.

V and J are TRBV30 and TRBJ2-7; 7 bases agree with TRBD2. This CDR3 is 15 amino acids long. Germline CDR1 is GTSNPN and CDR2 is SVGIG (reference sequence). J lost 6 bases, V lost 1 base, and 12 bases had no gene match. Written as DNA, the CDR3 is TGTGCCTGGAGTGCCCCTACTTTACTAGCGCGCGAGCAGTACTTC. Protein sequence: CAWSAPTLLAREQYF. The full variable domain, in which reference TRBV30 and TRBJ2-7 provide the parts outside the CDR3, is SQTIHQWPATLVQPVGSPLSLECTVEGTSNPNLYWYRQAAGRGLQLLFYSVGIGQISSEVPQNLSASRPQDRQFILSSKKLLLSDSGFYLCAWSAPTLLAREQYFGPGTRLTVT.

The rearrangement links TRBV6-1 to TRBJ2-1; D is uncertain. Germline lookup yields CDR1 MNHNS and CDR2 SASEGT. Trimming removed 1 base from V and 0 bases from J, with 4 bases in between. The CDR3 is 14 residues long. This chain's CDR3 is CASSEGSSYNEQFF. The CDR3 bases are TGTGCCAGCAGTGAAGGTAGCTCCTACAATGAGCAGTTCTTC.

This clone was counted once. CDR3 sequence: CAWLQASYGYTF. DNA of the CDR3: TGTGCCTGGTTACAGGCTTCCTATGGCTACACCTTC. The chain combines TRBV30 with TRBJ1-2, with D tentatively TRBD1 (5 bases). Germline V gene data show CDR1 as GTSNPN and CDR2 as SVGIG (reference sequence). There are 12 residues in the CDR3. V shed 5 bases and J shed 4 bases, with 11 bases lying between them.

V and J are TRBV2 and TRBJ1-3; 7 bases are shared with TRBD1. Germline V gene data show CDR1 as SNHLY and CDR2 as FYNNEI. There are 17 residues in the CDR3. After removal of 4 bases from V and 3 bases from J, the junction contained 12 bases not matched to a gene. The CDR3 is CASSVPRDRLIGNTIYF. The CDR3 DNA follows: TGTGCCAGCAGTGTCCCCCGGGACAGATTAATTGGAAACACCATATATTTT.

The count of this clone is one. The sample contains more than one DNA sequence encoding this CDR3. The V call is TRBV2, the J call TRBJ2-7; D gene uncertain. Germline CDR1 SNHLY, CDR2 FYNNEI. Trimming cost V 4 bases and J 4 bases, with 5 bases left between them. This CDR3 comprises 11 residues. CDR3 bases: TGTGCCAGCAGTGCCTTATACGAGCAGTACTTC. Translating gives CASSALYEQYF.

The chain is built from TRBV5-1 and TRBJ2-3; D is ambiguous. Between the trimmed V and J ends, which lost 4 bases and 2 bases, there was a span of 8 bases. The CDR3 runs to 13 residues. Germline CDR1 reads SGHRS; CDR2 reads YFSETQ. CDR3 sequence: CASSRQDTDTQYF. The CDR3 nucleotides read TGCGCCAGCAGCCGCCAAGACACAGATACGCAGTATTTT. Full variable domain (outside the CDR3, taken from reference TRBV5-1 and TRBJ2-3): KAGVTQTPRYLIKTRGQQVTLSCSPISGHRSVSWYQQTPGQGLQFLFEYFSETQRNKGNFPGRFSGRQFSNSRSEMNVSTLELGDSALYLCASSRQDTDTQYFGPGTRLTVL.

The CDR3 DNA follows: TGTGCCAGCAGTGAACTGACAGGGGGAGGTCAGCCCCAGCATTTT. Protein sequence: CASSELTGGGQPQHF. The gene calls are TRBV6-1 and TRBJ1-5, with 9 positions matching TRBD1. Germline loops: CDR1 MNHNS, CDR2 SASEGT. V lost 2 bases, J lost 6 bases, and 5 bases stayed unmatched. CDR3 length: 15 residues.

This chain uses TRBV4-3 with TRBJ1-1, with D uncertain. CDR1 is LGHNA, CDR2 YSLEER, per germline. V lost 0 bases to trimming and J lost 0 bases, with 11 bases between them. This CDR3 comprises 16 residues. The CDR3, as DNA: TGCGCCAGCAGCCAAGATAGTAGAGGGATGAACACTGAAGCTTTCTTT. It translates to CASSQDSRGMNTEAFF.

The gene calls are TRBV14 and TRBJ1-1; TRBD1 aligns across 7 bases. Germline assignment: CDR1 SGHDN and CDR2 FVKESK. This CDR3 is built from 14 residues. J lost 6 bases, V lost 4 bases, and 8 bases had no gene match. CDR3 nucleotides: TGTGCCAGCAGCCTACAGGGGTTGGGCGCTGAAGCTTTCTTT. It translates to CASSLQGLGAEAFF.

With regard to this clone: The same CDR3 also results from other DNA sequences found in this sample. The chain uses TRBV7-6 and TRBJ2-3, with TRBD2 identical over 12 bases. The length of the CDR3 is 17 residues. V trimming: 3 bases; J trimming: 6 bases; junction bases outside the gene matches: 10. CDR1 is SGHVS, CDR2 FNYEAQ, per germline. CDR3 in DNA: TGTGCCAGCAGCTTGACCCATACTAGCGGGAGGTGGGATACGCAGTATTTT. Protein product: CASSLTHTSGRWDTQYF. Using reference TRBV7-6 and TRBJ2-3 for the parts outside the CDR3, the full variable domain is GAGVSQSPRYKVTKRGQDVALRCDPISGHVSLYWYRQALGQGPEFLTYFNYEAQQDKSGLPNDRFSAERPEGSISTLTIQRTEQRDSAMYRCASSLTHTSGRWDTQYFGPGTRLTVL.

This chain joins TRBV27 and TRBJ2-1, with 7 bases aligning to TRBD1. Germline trimming cut 2 bases from V and 6 bases from J; bases unmatched to any gene: 1. Germline CDR1 reads MNHEY; CDR2 reads SMNVEV (reference sequence). The CDR3 has 13 residues. The CDR3 reads CASSLRDSNEQFF. The CDR3 coding sequence is TGTGCCAGCAGTTTAAGGGACAGCAATGAGCAGTTCTTC.

CDR3 amino acids: CASSVTSGKYEQYF. CDR3 in DNA: TGTGCCAGCAGTGTGACTAGCGGCAAGTACGAGCAGTACTTC. The rearrangement links TRBV27 to TRBJ2-7, with TRBD2 identical over 9 bases. Germline loops: CDR1 MNHEY, CDR2 SMNVEV (reference sequence). CDR3 length: 14 amino acids. The V gene end was trimmed by 5 bases and the J gene end by 4 bases; junction bases not matched to a gene: 6.

The chain has TRBV28 and TRBJ2-1; D perhaps matches TRBD1 (6 bases). Germline V CDR1 and CDR2: MDHEN, SYDVKM. CDR3 length equals 11 residues. CDR3 amino acids: CAVGGYNEQFF. The DNA for the CDR3 is TGTGCGGTAGGGGGCTACAATGAGCAGTTCTTC. Together with reference TRBV28 and TRBJ2-1, the CDR3 gives the full variable domain: DVKVTQSSRYLVKRTGEKVFLECVQDMDHENMFWYRQDPGLGLRLIYFSYDVKMKEKGDIPEGYSVSREKKERFSLILESASTNQTSMYLCAVGGYNEQFFGPGTRLTVL.

The chain recombines TRBV18 with TRBJ2-2, with TRBD2 as a possible D gene (6 bases). Trimming cost V 3 bases and J 7 bases, with 12 bases left between them. Looked up from germline, CDR1 is KGHSH and CDR2 is LQKENI. CDR3 size: 14 residues. The CDR3: CASSPGATSGELFF. The CDR3 DNA follows: TGTGCCAGCTCACCTGGGGCGACTAGCGGGGAGCTGTTTTTT. The variable domain in full, completed from reference TRBV18 and TRBJ2-2, reads NAGVMQNPRHLVRRRGQEARLRCSPMKGHSHVYWYRQLPEEGLKFMVYLQKENIIDESGMPKERFSAEFPKEGPSILRIQQVVRGDSAAYFCASSPGATSGELFFGEGSRLTVL.

Comments on this clone: A single base is all that separates this from a far larger clone, so a read error is likely. This CDR3 is also generated by other DNA sequences in the sample. The chain combines TRBV7-3 with TRBJ2-1; D might be TRBD2 (5 bases). Germline V gene data show CDR1 as SGHTA and CDR2 as FQGTGA. CDR3 length: 13 residues. The CDR3 DNA sequence: TGTGCCAGCAGCTACACTAGTTTCAATGAGCAATTCTTC. Amino acids: CASSYTSFNEQFF. Together with reference TRBV7-3 and TRBJ2-1, the CDR3 gives the full variable domain: GAGVSQTPSNKVTEKGKYVELRCDPISGHTALYWYRQSLGQGPEFLIYFQGTGAADDSGLPNDRFFAVRPEGSVSTLKIQRTERGDSAVYLCASSYTSFNEQFFGPGTRLTVL.

The chain employs TRBV11-2 and TRBJ1-3, with no clear D. The CDR3 extends over 13 amino acids. The V end was cut by 0 bases, the J end by 4 bases, with 4 bases between. CDR1 and CDR2 from the germline V gene are SGHAT and FQNNGV. CDR3 in amino acids: CASSLERGNTIYF. CDR3 DNA: TGTGCCAGCAGCTTAGAGCGGGGAAACACCATATATTTT.

This clone is a singleton in its sample. V usage is TRBV5-1 and J usage is TRBJ1-2; D ambiguous. The ends were cut back, 4 bases at V and 3 bases at J, with 10 bases in the middle. Per the germline V gene, CDR1 is SGHRS and CDR2 is YFSETQ. CDR3 length equals 13 residues. CDR3 DNA sequence: TGCGCCAGCAGCCCACTACAAGACTATGGCTACACCTTC. Translation: CASSPLQDYGYTF.

V and J are TRBV4-2 and TRBJ2-1; possibly TRBD1 or TRBD2 for D (5 bases each). Germline V CDR1 and CDR2: LGHNA, YNFKEQ. The CDR3 is 14 residues long. The V end lost 3 bases, the J end lost 5 bases, and 11 bases lay between the germline ends. The CDR3 spells CASSHRGRDNEQFF. The CDR3 nucleotides read TGTGCCAGCAGCCATCGGGGCCGAGACAATGAGCAGTTCTTC.

This clone was detected ten times or more. Other DNA sequences in this specimen translate into the identical CDR3. The rearrangement joins TRBV30 to TRBJ2-5; D might be TRBD1 (5 bases). The germline V gene has CDR1 GTSNPN and CDR2 SVGIG (reference sequence). CDR3 length: 15 amino acids. V lost 5 bases to trimming and J lost 1 base, with 17 bases between them. Here the CDR3 DNA reads TGTGCCTGGGGGTTGGGCAGGGTTTTCCAAGAGACCCAGTACTTC. Translation: CAWGLGRVFQETQYF. Drawing the rest from reference TRBV30 and TRBJ2-5, the complete variable domain is SQTIHQWPATLVQPVGSPLSLECTVEGTSNPNLYWYRQAAGRGLQLLFYSVGIGQISSEVPQNLSASRPQDRQFILSSKKLLLSDSGFYLCAWGLGRVFQETQYFGPGTRLLVL.

Of note for this clone: This specimen includes other DNA sequences encoding the same CDR3. The rearrangement joins TRBV2 to TRBJ1-4, with TRBD1 as a possible D gene (5 bases). The CDR3 has 13 amino acids. Looked up from germline, CDR1 is SNHLY and CDR2 is FYNNEI. Trimming took off 5 bases at V and 4 bases at J, with 8 bases between the two ends. CDR3 sequence: CASSRGLNEKLFF. The CDR3, as DNA: TGTGCCAGCAGTAGGGGCCTTAATGAAAAACTGTTTTTT. Together with reference TRBV2 and TRBJ1-4, the CDR3 gives the full variable domain: EPEVTQTPSHQVTQMGQEVILRCVPISNHLYFYWYRQILGQKVEFLVSFYNNEISEKSEIFDDQFSVERPDGSNFTLKIRSTKLEDSAMYFCASSRGLNEKLFFGSGTQLSVL.